This T cell receptor (beta chain) comes out of a study of cytomegalovirus exposure and HLA in healthy donors. A multiplex PCR was run with 60 Vbeta primers and 13 Jbeta primers. The data were produced by immunoSEQ multiplex PCR, yet TCRdb's version contains in-frame clones alone and is incomplete. The table includes about 110,000 clones, 75% detected once. This clone has a handful of counts. The sequenced material came from PBMCs. The receptor was derived from a man between 40 and 49 years old in good health and CMV-seronegative.

For the CDR3, the DNA is TGTGCCAGCAGCTTAGCGGGGCCCACAGATACGCAGTATTTT. It is translated as CASSLAGPTDTQYF. V and J are TRBV7-3 and TRBJ2-3; possibly TRBD2 for D (6 bases). Trimming took off 2 bases at V and 2 bases at J, with 8 bases between the two ends. The germline gives CDR1 SGHTA, CDR2 FQGTGA. The CDR3 is 14 amino acids.